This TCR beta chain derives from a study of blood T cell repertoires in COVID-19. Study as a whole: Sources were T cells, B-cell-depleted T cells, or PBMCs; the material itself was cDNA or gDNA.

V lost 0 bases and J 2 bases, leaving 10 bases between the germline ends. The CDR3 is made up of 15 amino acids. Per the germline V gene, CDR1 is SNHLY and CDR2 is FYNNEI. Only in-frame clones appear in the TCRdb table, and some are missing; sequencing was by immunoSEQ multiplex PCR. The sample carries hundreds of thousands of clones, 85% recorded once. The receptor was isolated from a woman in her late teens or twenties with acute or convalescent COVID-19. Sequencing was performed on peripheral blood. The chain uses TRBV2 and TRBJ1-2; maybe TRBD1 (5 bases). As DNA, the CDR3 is TGTGCCAGCAGTGAAGCGCGACAGCAAAACTATGGCTACACCTTC. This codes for CASSEARQQNYGYTF.